The T cell receptor beta chain under discussion was sequenced for a study of blood T cells in healthy people across ages (dated by TCRdb to between 2015 and 2016). Describing the broader study: In model experiments, template switching captured roughly one uniquely barcoded TCR beta cDNA molecule for every two T cells. The study measured age-related changes in TCR beta repertoire diversity using deep sequencing normalized with unique cDNA molecular identifiers. The donors were divided into four age groups: young (average around 16 years), middle-aged (approximately 41), aged (approximately 64) and long-lived (about 90). The study analyzed two additional independent replicas of 1 million unique cDNA reads from the same blood draw for two donors, one aged 18 to 30 and one aged 80 or older.

The approximately 39 donors, aged roughly 6 to 100 years, were systemically healthy Caucasian individuals from Russia. Ten milliliters of peripheral blood were drawn from each donor into EDTA-treated Vacutainer tubes. Ficoll-Paque density-gradient centrifugation was used to isolate PBMCs, with at least 7 million per sample. Trizol reagent was used to extract total RNA from the PBMCs, yielding at least 5 micrograms per sample. For every donor, an aliquot of PBMCs went through flow cytometry to measure the percentages of naive CD45RAhigh/CD27high T cells. Receptor amplification or capture employed 5' RACE. Sequencing took place on an Illumina HiSeq 2500. A second roughly 6 to 11 cycle PCR used a sample-barcoded 5' primer and a J-beta primer mix. A unique molecular identifier was introduced onto each TCR beta cDNA molecule by a template-switch 5' adaptor carrying 12 random nucleotides. At least 2.5 million CDR3-containing paired-end reads were obtained from each sample. All of the RNA was converted into first-strand cDNA using the Mint cDNA synthesis kit, with a TRBC-specific oligonucleotide serving as the primer. All cDNA was treated with uracil-DNA glycosylase and then went through a first 18-cycle PCR with the universal primers M1SS and BC2_uni_R. Per the authors' processing: Each sample was normalized by randomly selecting 1 million high-quality reads, each carrying a distinct molecular identifier. Reads with shared molecular identifiers were discarded instead of being binned into consensus sequences. MiTCR, set to a Q25 quality threshold and the strictest error-elimination algorithm, was used for CDR3 identification, clonotype clustering and error correction. A nonparametric unseen species model using Euler transformation provided a lower-bound estimate of total TCR beta diversity. The raw public data were reprocessed by TCRdb itself: fastp quality trimming at Q25, MiXCR clonotype calling, in-frame beta chains only. Identical CDR3 proteins give one entry, which carries the most common genes and DNA. These V and J calls derive from TCRdb rather than the authors' analysis. The sample has nearly 800,000 distinct CDR3 sequences on record, 25% of them singletons. In total, the top ten clones hold roughly 3.8% of the sample.

Unmatched junction bases come to 16, with V trimmed by 4 bases and J by 6 bases. The CDR3 contains 17 residues, cysteine and phenylalanine counted. The CDR3 DNA has 51 bases and is translated from base 1. The germline V gene encodes CDR1 SGHRS and CDR2 YFSETQ. Comment on this clonotype: Its specific antigen is unknown. Nothing much larger sits one base from this clone, and base qualities are not available.

General study outcomes and caveats: The long-lived group showed more naive CD4+ T cells, fewer expanded clones and increased TCR diversity than the aged group, suggesting age selection. Donor CMV infection status was unknown, potentially confounding age-related changes in expanded clonotypes. Estimates of total diversity from one million sequenced T cells were regarded as lower bounds and underestimates. Observed TCR beta diversity correlated strongly with the percentage of naive T cells measured by flow cytometry. Bulk unsorted PBMC profiling prevented conclusive comparison of naive and antigen-experienced compartments. As age increased, observed TCR beta diversity per million T cells dropped in a roughly linear way, and a significant reduction was already evident by age around 41.

These same data were also listed under a study on T cells of mothers and their children. The second paper states: Nine systemically healthy Caucasian individuals, comprising three mothers and their six children, were included as donors. cDNA synthesis consumed the entire amount of extracted RNA, loaded at around 1.4 ug RNA in each 15 ul reaction. In the second PCR, the M1S primer added sample barcodes and 2-4 random nucleotides. More than 8 million TCR beta CDR3 reads were obtained from each mother, and about 3 million reads were obtained from each child. Thymic selection similarly shapes TCR recombination output in related and unrelated pairs, with minor effect from inherited differences. Normalized repertoire overlap in related mother-child pairs was always slightly higher than in unrelated mother-child pairs, but the difference was never significant. No persistent microchimeric T cell clones were found, with a detection sensitivity of approximately 100 clones per million clonotypes. In the study, deep NGS was used to compare the TCR beta repertoires of mothers and children, and features distinguishing related mother-child pairs from unrelated individuals were sought. The mean age was around 40 +/- 4 years for the mothers and approximately 11 +/- 4 years for the children. After adapter ligation was performed with NEBNext reagents, the libraries were sequenced on an Illumina HiSeq 2000 with 100+100 nt paired-end reads. Mother and child libraries were prepared a month apart and sequenced in separate runs to prevent cross-contamination. For each donor, somewhere between about 500,000 and 2,000,000 distinct TCR beta clonotypes were identified. Naive TCR beta clonotypes were estimated from low-frequency clonotypes matched to each donor's FACS-determined naive share, without sorting.

This receptor was identified in a boy between 10 and 17 years old in good health. The sequence joins TRBV5-1 to TRBJ2-3; 8 bases in the junction line up with TRBD2. Material: blood. The DNA sequence reads TGCGCCAGCAGCCACGGCAGAACTAGCGGATCCACGGATACGCAGTATTTT. It encodes CASSHGRTSGSTDTQYF.